These 23 T cell receptor beta chains originate from one sample sequenced in a study of shared clonotypes between healthy human individuals. Repertoires were generated with immunoSEQ multiplex PCR, while TCRdb's copy carries only in-frame clones and drops some. The sample consists of approximately 440,000 clones, 60% to 80% of them appearing once. Sequencing was performed on PBMCs. These receptors all come from a woman in her forties in good health. Some clones in this sample may be carry-over from other donors' samples.

The V call is TRBV6-1, the J call TRBJ1-6; 9 nucleotides align to TRBD1. Germline CDR1 and CDR2: MNHNS and SASEGT. CDR3 length equals 14 residues. V was pared by 6 bases and J by 9 bases, with 6 bases of the junction left unmatched. This CDR3 is CASSGTGGSSPLHF. CDR3 coding DNA: TGTGCCAGCAGCGGTACAGGGGGCTCTTCACCCCTCCACTTT.

The chain employs TRBV6-5 and TRBJ1-1; unclear D gene. Trimming left V 5 bases short and J 11 bases short, with 12 bases between. The CDR3 is 11 residues long. Germline values: CDR1 MNHEY, CDR2 SVGAGI. As DNA, the CDR3 is TGTGCCAGCAGTAACGTGAGTGGGGCTTTCTTT. Translated: CASSNVSGAFF.

J is TRBJ1-1 and V is TRBV18; 8 bases are shared with TRBD1. The CDR3 runs to 16 residues. Losses at the gene ends were 3 bases for V and 5 bases for J; bases not matched to a gene: 11. The V gene's germline CDR1 is KGHSH and CDR2 LQKENI. This CDR3 reads CASSPSSGTGRTEAFF. As DNA, the CDR3 is TGTGCCAGCTCACCTTCCTCCGGGACAGGACGGACTGAAGCTTTCTTT.

CDR3: CASTLGGLTGELFF. CDR3 sequence (DNA): TGTGCCAGCACCCTTGGGGGGCTCACCGGGGAGCTGTTTTTT. J is TRBJ1-3 and V is TRBV28; D could derive from TRBD1 or TRBD2 (6 bases each). The last part of the DNA fits TRBJ2-2 better; the J call may be wrong. The germline gives CDR1 MDHEN, CDR2 SYDVKM. CDR3 length equals 14 residues.

The J gene is TRBJ2-3, the V gene TRBV27, with 12 bases lining up with TRBD1. The germline gives CDR1 MNHEY, CDR2 SMNVEV (reference sequence). The V segment lost 2 bases and the J segment 1 base; nucleotides outside the gene matches: 4. The CDR3 length is 17 residues. CDR3 nucleotide sequence: TGTGCCAGCAGTTTAAGATGGGACAGGGGGCGCACAGATACGCAGTATTTT. Its translation: CASSLRWDRGRTDTQYF.

Regarding this clone: One end of the junction varies from germline; a read error may be responsible. The rearrangement links TRBV7-7 to TRBJ2-5; 7 nucleotides match TRBD1. This CDR3 is 14 amino acids long. Germline values: CDR1 SSHAT, CDR2 FNYEAQ (reference sequence). CDR3 sequence (DNA): TGTGCTAGCAGCCTCGGGACAGCCCAAGAGACCCAGTACTTC. Its translation: CASSLGTAQETQYF.

The J gene is TRBJ2-3, the V gene TRBV6-6; D is ambiguous. The V end was cut by 7 bases, the J end by 1 base, with 12 bases between. CDR1 and CDR2 from the germline V gene are MNHNY and SVGAGI (reference sequence). This CDR3 comprises 14 residues. CDR3 DNA sequence: TGTGCCAGCACCCCGACTTGGGGCACAGATACGCAGTATTTT. This sequence encodes CASTPTWGTDTQYF.

The sample holds a few counts of this clone. This likely reflects a read error, since a far larger clone is one base away. The J gene is TRBJ1-2, the V gene TRBV30; D possibly corresponds to TRBD1 (5 bases). This CDR3 region has 12 residues. Germline loops: CDR1 GTSNPN, CDR2 SVGIG (reference sequence). The DNA for the CDR3 is TGTGCCTTTGCCCGGGACTCCTATGGCCACACCTTC. Residues: CAFARDSYGHTF.

Comments on this clone: A read error is possible here, since a much larger clone lies one base away. The chain links TRBV27 to TRBJ2-7; possibly TRBD1 for D (5 bases). V lost 8 bases and J 0 bases, leaving 14 bases between the germline ends. This CDR3 is 14 amino acids long. The germline CDR1 and CDR2 sequences are MNHEY and SMNVEV (reference sequence). For the CDR3, the DNA is TGTGCCAGCGTAAAGAGCAGGGACTCCTACGAGCAGTACTTC. Translated, it gives CASVKSRDSYEQYF.

This clone was picked up one time. This sequence joins TRBV4-1 and TRBJ1-1; no clear D. The ends were cut back, 3 bases at V and 7 bases at J, with 6 bases in the middle. This CDR3 spans 11 amino acids. CDR1 and CDR2 from the germline V gene are MGHRA and YSYEKL. As DNA, the CDR3 is TGCGCCAGCAGCCACCCGTATGAAGCTTTCTTT. Amino acid sequence: CASSHPYEAFF.

V gene TRBV5-8 combines with J gene TRBJ2-7; D remains unclear. V lost 0 bases, J lost 6 bases, and 7 bases lay in between. CDR3 length equals 12 residues. Germline V lookup: CDR1 SGHTS, CDR2 YDEGEE. This chain's CDR3 is CASSLATSEQYF. In nucleotides, the CDR3 is TGTGCCAGCAGCTTGGCCACCAGCGAGCAGTACTTC.

This chain connects TRBV27 to TRBJ1-4, with D possibly being TRBD1 (6 bases). CDR3 length equals 16 residues. The V gene's germline CDR1 is MNHEY and CDR2 SMNVEV (reference sequence). Trimming stripped 6 bases from V and 0 bases from J, with 14 bases between. DNA of the CDR3: TGTGCCAGCAGGCTCCGGGGACATTCAACTAATGAAAAACTGTTTTTT. It codes for CASRLRGHSTNEKLFF.

As for this clone: With a far larger clone one base away, a read error is the likely cause. The V gene is TRBV7-8, the J gene TRBJ1-5; D gene uncertain. CDR1 and CDR2 (germline): SGHVS, FQNEAQ. The CDR3 is made up of 13 amino acids. The germline V and J ends were trimmed by 5 bases and 6 bases, with 11 bases remaining between them. The CDR3 sequence: CASSPRGGQPQHF. The CDR3, as DNA: TGTGCCAGCAGCCCCCGGGGTGGTCAGCCCCAGCATTTT.

The V gene is TRBV25-1, the J gene TRBJ2-7; 7 bases align to TRBD1. The CDR3 contains 14 residues. Germline values: CDR1 MGHDK, CDR2 SYGVNS. Trimming at V came to 2 bases and at J to 2 bases, leaving 3 bases not matched to a gene. CDR3 protein: CASSEPGQTYEQYF. The CDR3 DNA is TGTGCCAGCAGTGAACCGGGACAGACCTACGAGCAGTACTTC.

This sequence joins TRBV5-1 and TRBJ2-3; 7 bases agree with TRBD2. Germline-derived CDR1 and CDR2 are SGHRS and YFSETQ. V shed 4 bases and J 4 bases; nucleotides not matched to a gene: 12. CDR3 length: 16 residues. The CDR3 sequence: CASSTRGGEVADTQYF. CDR3 nucleotides: TGCGCCAGCAGCACCCGGGGAGGGGAAGTGGCAGATACGCAGTATTTT.

The chain recombines TRBV7-9 with TRBJ2-7, with a possible D match to TRBD1 (6 bases). The germline V gene has CDR1 SEHNR and CDR2 FQNEAQ (reference sequence). Trimming took off 5 bases at V and 3 bases at J, with 14 bases between the two ends. The CDR3 runs 14 residues. CDR3 DNA: TGTGCCAGCAGCCCTGGTCGGACAGTCTACGAGCAGTACTTC. Protein sequence: CASSPGRTVYEQYF.

The chain is built from TRBV10-3 and TRBJ2-5; D gene uncertain. This CDR3 spans 14 amino acids. Germline CDR1 ENHRY, CDR2 SYGVKD. The V and J ends lost 3 bases and 0 bases respectively, with 8 bases between them. DNA for the CDR3: TGTGCCATCAGTGATCTGGGAAACCAAGAGACCCAGTACTTC. This translates into CAISDLGNQETQYF.

A word on this clone: This likely stems from a read error, as it lies one base from a far larger clone. Other nucleotide sequences from this sample produce the same CDR3. The J gene is TRBJ1-4, the V gene TRBV6-5; no definite D call. Trimming shortened V by 10 bases and J by 2 bases, and 17 bases separated the two germline ends. Germline V lookup: CDR1 MNHEY, CDR2 SVGAGI. The CDR3 has 15 residues. The CDR3 nucleotides read TGTGCCAACTCACAGCTATTTGTCACTAATGAAAAACTGTTTTTT. Translation gives CANSQLFVTNEKLFF.

The V gene is TRBV6-1, the J gene TRBJ1-2, with D perhaps TRBD1 (5 bases). Germline V gene lookup returns CDR1 MNHNS and CDR2 SASEGT. The CDR3 sequence is 14 residues long. The V end was cut by 3 bases, the J end by 8 bases, with 16 bases between. The CDR3 reads CASSESGQLYGYTF. CDR3 bases: TGTGCCAGCAGTGAGTCAGGACAACTATACGGCTACACCTTC.

CDR3 DNA sequence: TGTGCCAGCAGTGAAAGGGACAGACTTCGGCAGTACTTC. Its protein is CASSERDRLRQYF. V is TRBV6-1 and J is TRBJ2-7, with 7 bases lining up with TRBD1. The CDR3 totals 13 residues. Trimming at V came to 2 bases and at J to 9 bases, leaving 7 bases not matched to a gene. Looked up from germline, CDR1 is MNHNS and CDR2 is SASEGT.

Only a few counts were recorded for this clone. V gene TRBV15 combines with J gene TRBJ1-3; possible D gene TRBD1, 6 bases. Looked up from germline, CDR1 is LNHNV and CDR2 is YYDKDF (reference sequence). The CDR3 totals 16 residues. The V gene lost 0 bases and the J gene lost 0 bases, with 9 bases spanning the gap. Here the CDR3 DNA reads TGTGCCACCAGCAGAGACCCGACAGGCTCTGGAAACACCATATATTTT. Amino acid sequence: CATSRDPTGSGNTIYF.

Notes on this clone: This may be a read error, as it is one base from a much larger clone. Other DNA sequences from this sample encode an identical CDR3 as well. The rearrangement uses TRBV15 and TRBJ2-5, with D perhaps TRBD1 (6 bases). The CDR3 has 15 amino acids. Germline V gives CDR1 LNHNV, CDR2 YYDKDF (reference sequence). The CDR3 is CATSRDPGAQETQYF. The CDR3 DNA sequence: TGTGCCACCAGTAGAGATCCAGGGGCCCAAGAGACCCAGTACTTC.

The chain has TRBV15 and TRBJ1-4, with D possibly TRBD1 on 5 matching bases. Trimming took off 0 bases at V and 8 bases at J, with 13 bases between the two ends. The CDR3 loop spans 15 amino acids. Germline values: CDR1 LNHNV, CDR2 YYDKDF (reference sequence). The CDR3 bases are TGTGCCACCAGCAGAGATCGGGGGGTAGAGGAAAAACTGTTTTTT. As protein: CATSRDRGVEEKLFF.